This is a list of T cell receptor beta chains from one sample in a study of blood T cell repertoires in COVID-19. The protocol was immunoSEQ multiplex PCR, while the TCRdb copy is restricted to in-frame clones and leaves out a portion. The sample includes 150,000 or so clones, 87% seen only once; the top ten take roughly 4%. Material: PBMCs or T cells enriched from blood (not recorded which). The receptors come from a woman in her forties who had been exposed to COVID-19. The CDR3 runs from the conserved cysteine through the conserved F or W. D genes are given only for firm matches. Clone size is shown for a subset of rows, as once, few, many or a class of expanded clone.

>TRBV27|-|13|TRBJ2-1|-
TGTGCCAGCAGTTTCTCTAGGCACAATGAGCAGTTCTTC
CASSFSRHNEQFF
>TRBV19|TRBD2|15|TRBJ2-7|once
TGTGCCAGTAGTATAGGTCTAGCGGGGACCTACGAGCAGTACTTC
CASSIGLAGTYEQYF
>TRBV27|TRBD2|15|TRBJ2-1|-
TGTGCCAGCAGCCTCGGGACTAGCTCCTACAATGAGCAGTTCTTC
CASSLGTSSYNEQFF
>TRBV29-1|-|10|TRBJ2-5|-
TGCAGCGTTGGCGGAGAGACCCAGTACTTC
CSVGGETQYF
>TRBV5-1|TRBD1|17|TRBJ2-1|-
TGCGCCAGCAGCTCGGAACAGGGGGCCCCTGGGGTTAGTGAGCAGTTCTTC
CASSSEQGAPGVSEQFF
>TRBV5-1|TRBD1|14|TRBJ1-1|-
TGCGCCAGCAGCCCGGGACAGAGGAACACTGAAGCTTTCTTT
CASSPGQRNTEAFF
>TRBV5-4|-|13|TRBJ2-5|-
TGTGCCAGCAGCTTGGCAGGGTCGGAGACCCAGTACTTC
CASSLAGSETQYF
>TRBV29-1|-|16|TRBJ1-3|-
TGCAGCGTTGAAGATCTGGGTAGGGGTGAGGGAAACACCATATATTTT
CSVEDLGRGEGNTIYF
>TRBV10-1|TRBD1|14|TRBJ1-3|-
TGCGCCAGCAGCGGGACAGGCTCTGGAAACACCATATATTTT
CASSGTGSGNTIYF
>TRBV19|-|14|TRBJ2-7|-
TGTGCCAGTAGTATGGCAGAGGCTAACTACGAGCAGTACTTC
CASSMAEANYEQYF
>TRBV18|TRBD2|15|TRBJ2-7|-
TGTGCCAGCTCACCACGGGGAGGGGAGGCCTACGAGCAGTACTTC
CASSPRGGEAYEQYF
>TRBV4-1|-|15|TRBJ2-7|-
TGCGCCAGCAGCCAAGATCCAGTTCCCTCCTACGAGCAGTACTTC
CASSQDPVPSYEQYF
>TRBV5-4|-|12|TRBJ2-5|-
TGTGCCAGCAGCAGGGAGGTAGAGACCCAGTACTTC
CASSREVETQYF
>TRBV7-3|TRBD2|16|TRBJ2-7|-
TGTGCCAGCAGTCCAGGACTAGCGGGGGGTTCCTACGAGCAGTACTTC
CASSPGLAGGSYEQYF
>TRBV5-6|-|13|TRBJ1-2|-
TGTGCCAGCAGCGTTTTGAGGTCTGGCGGCTACACCTTC
CASSVLRSGGYTF
>TRBV6-6|TRBD1|13|TRBJ1-4|-
TGTGCCAGCAGCCGGGACAGGGATGAAAAACTGTTTTTT
CASSRDRDEKLFF
>TRBV5-6|-|14|TRBJ2-7|-
TGTGCCAGCAGCTGGTCAGGGGTAACCTACGAGCAGTACTTC
CASSWSGVTYEQYF
>TRBV7-3|-|14|TRBJ2-4|-
TGTGCCAGCAGCCCACAGATGTTCCAAAACATTCAGTACTTC
CASSPQMFQNIQYF
>TRBV6-5|-|12|TRBJ1-2|-
TGTGCCAGCAGCCCGGGAAGTCGTGGCTACACCTTC
CASSPGSRGYTF
>TRBV11-2|TRBD1|16|TRBJ1-6|-
TGTGCCAGCAGTCCCGGGACAGGGATTGATAATTCACCCCTCCACTTT
CASSPGTGIDNSPLHF
>TRBV9|-|15|TRBJ2-7|-
TGTGCCAGCAGCGCCAGTCCAGGGGTGGCCTACGAGCAGTACTTC
CASSASPGVAYEQYF
>TRBV7-9|-|14|TRBJ1-1|few
TGTGCCAGCAGCTTAGCAGGGGTGGTCACTGAAGCTTTCTTT
CASSLAGVVTEAFF
>TRBV19|-|13|TRBJ1-6|-
TGTGCCAGTAGTAGCCAGGGGAACTCACCCCTCCACTTT
CASSSQGNSPLHF
>TRBV4-3|-|15|TRBJ2-1|-
TGCGCCAGCAGCCAAGACTCGGGAGAGGGCAATGAGCAGTTCTTC
CASSQDSGEGNEQFF
>TRBV6-5|-|13|TRBJ1-2|-
TGTGCCAGCAGCGCCTCCCAGGCGGGTGGCTACACCTTC
CASSASQAGGYTF
>TRBV6-5|TRBD1|14|TRBJ2-3|once
TGTGCCAGCAGACTACAGGGGAGCACAGATACGCAGTATTTT
CASRLQGSTDTQYF